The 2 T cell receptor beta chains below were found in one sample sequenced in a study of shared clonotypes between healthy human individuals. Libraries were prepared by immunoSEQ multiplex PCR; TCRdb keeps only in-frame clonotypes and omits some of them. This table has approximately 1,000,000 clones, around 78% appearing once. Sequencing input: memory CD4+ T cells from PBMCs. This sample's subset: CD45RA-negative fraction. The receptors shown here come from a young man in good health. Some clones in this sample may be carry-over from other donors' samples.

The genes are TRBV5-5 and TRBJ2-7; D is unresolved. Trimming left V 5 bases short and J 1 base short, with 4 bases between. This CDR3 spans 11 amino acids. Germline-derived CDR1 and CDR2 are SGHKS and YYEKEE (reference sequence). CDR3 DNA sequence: TGTGCCAGCAGGGGGTCCTACGAGCAGTACTTC. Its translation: CASRGSYEQYF. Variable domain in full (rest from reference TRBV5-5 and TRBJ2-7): DAGVTQSPTHLIKTRGQQVTLRCSPISGHKSVSWYQQVLGQGPQFIFQYYEKEERGRGNFPDRFSARQFPNYSSELNVNALLLGDSALYLCASRGSYEQYFGPGTRLTVT.

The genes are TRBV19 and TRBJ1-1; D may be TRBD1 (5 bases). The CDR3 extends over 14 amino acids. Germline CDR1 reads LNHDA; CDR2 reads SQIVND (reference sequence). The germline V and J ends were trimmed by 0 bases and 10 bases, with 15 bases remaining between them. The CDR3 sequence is CASSIDRDRGGAFF. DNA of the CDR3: TGTGCCAGTAGTATAGATCGGGACCGAGGTGGAGCTTTCTTT.